A selection of T cell receptor beta chains follows, all from one sample in a study of blood T cell repertoires in COVID-19. The assay was immunoSEQ multiplex PCR, and TCRdb's table has in-frame clones only and misses some. The table includes 290,000 or so clones, just over 90% detected once. Sequences were obtained from peripheral blood. All receptors derive from a woman in her twenties or thirties with COVID-19, enrolled during active disease. Each CDR3 is given with its conserved first and last residue. A D gene is named only where the DNA matches it firmly. Some rows mark clone size as missing; the rest say once, few, many or name a class of expanded clone.

CDR3 DNA,CDR3 protein,clone size,CDR3 length,V gene,D gene,J gene
TGTGCCAGCAGCTTCGGTGGGCATCAGCCCCAGCATTTT,CASSFGGHQPQHF,.,13,TRBV3-1/TRBV3-2,.,TRBJ1-5
TGTGCCAGCAGCCAAGCCGAGAACTATGGCTACACCTTC,CASSQAENYGYTF,.,13,TRBV3-1/TRBV3-2,.,TRBJ1-2
TGTGCCACCAGCAGAGATCTCGCCAGCGGGACTGTGGCCGGGGAGCTGTTTTTT,CATSRDLASGTVAGELFF,once,18,TRBV15,TRBD2,TRBJ2-2
TGCGCCAGTCAGAGGGAGGGTGGGTCGTACCATCAGCCCCAGCATTTT,CASQREGGSYHQPQHF,.,16,TRBV10-1,.,TRBJ1-5
TGCGCCACCAATCAGGACGGGGAACAGGGCTACACCTTC,CATNQDGEQGYTF,.,13,TRBV10-2,.,TRBJ1-2
TGTGCCAGCAGTCGGGACTATCAAGAGACCCAGTACTTC,CASSRDYQETQYF,once,13,TRBV2,TRBD2,TRBJ2-5
TGTGCCAGCAGCTTCGCCGGGACTAGCGGAGAAAATGAGCAGTTCTTC,CASSFAGTSGENEQFF,.,16,TRBV5-6,TRBD2,TRBJ2-1
TGTGCCAGCAGCAAAGGCAGAACTAGCGGGAGGCGGGAGACCCAGTACTTC,CASSKGRTSGRRETQYF,.,17,TRBV7-8,TRBD2,TRBJ2-5
TGTGCCAGCAGTTCATTATCCGCCGTCGGGACTAGCGCAAGGAGGGGGGATGAGCAGTTCTTC,CASSSLSAVGTSARRGDEQFF,once,21,TRBV27,TRBD2,TRBJ2-1
TGTGCCAGCACCTCAGGACAGGGGAGAGGCAATCAGCCCCAGCATTTT,CASTSGQGRGNQPQHF,.,16,TRBV28,TRBD1,TRBJ1-5
TGTGCCAGCAGTGTACAGCCTGGTGAAAAACTGTTTTTT,CASSVQPGEKLFF,once,13,TRBV6-4,.,TRBJ1-4
TGTGCCAGCAGTCCGGAACAGGGAGCCAAAAACATTCAGTACTTC,CASSPEQGAKNIQYF,.,15,TRBV27,.,TRBJ2-4
TGCGCCAGCAGTGAGTCCCTAGGCTCCTACGAGCAGTACTTC,CASSESLGSYEQYF,.,14,TRBV10-1,.,TRBJ2-7
TGCGCCAGCAGCCAACCGGGACAGAGGATCTACGGGCAGTACTTC,CASSQPGQRIYGQYF,few,15,TRBV4-1,TRBD1,TRBJ2-7
TGTGCCAGCAGTTCCGCAGGGGGCCCCACCACAGATACGCAGTATTTT,CASSSAGGPTTDTQYF,.,16,TRBV6-5,TRBD1,TRBJ2-3
TGTGCCAGCAGCGTAGCTACTAGCAGGTACGATGAGCAGTTCTTC,CASSVATSRYDEQFF,.,15,TRBV7-9,.,TRBJ2-1
TGTGCCAGCAGTTGGCTACAGGGCAGGACTGAAGCTTTCTTT,CASSWLQGRTEAFF,.,14,TRBV6-2/TRBV6-3,.,TRBJ1-1
TGTGCCAGTAGTTTACAGGGGGCCGGGACCCAGTACTTC,CASSLQGAGTQYF,.,13,TRBV19,TRBD1,TRBJ2-5
TGTGCCAGCAGTGAGTTCAATGAGCAGTTCTTC,CASSEFNEQFF,.,11,TRBV5-5,.,TRBJ2-1
TGCAGCGGAGAAACAGGGTTCACTGAAGCTTTCTTT,CSGETGFTEAFF,.,12,TRBV29-1,.,TRBJ1-1
TGTGCCAGCAGCCTCGGGAATTCACCCCTCCACTTT,CASSLGNSPLHF,.,12,TRBV11-2,.,TRBJ1-6
TGTGCCAGCGCAGCAGGGGGTGGCTACGAGCAGTACTTC,CASAAGGGYEQYF,.,13,TRBV19,TRBD1,TRBJ2-7
TGTGCCAGCAGCCAAGATCCGTTGAGCTACAATGAGCAGTTCTTC,CASSQDPLSYNEQFF,.,15,TRBV3-1/TRBV3-2,.,TRBJ2-1
TGTGCCAGTAGTTTGGGACAGCCTGCAAACACCATATATTTT,CASSLGQPANTIYF,.,14,TRBV19,TRBD1,TRBJ1-3
TGTGCCAGCAGTGGACAGGCGGATCTATTTACCAACACCGGGGAGCTGTTTTTT,CASSGQADLFTNTGELFF,.,18,TRBV2,.,TRBJ2-2
TGTGCCAGCAGTAACAGGGGTTTGAACACTGAAGCTTTCTTT,CASSNRGLNTEAFF,.,14,TRBV6-5,TRBD1,TRBJ1-1
TGTGCCAGCAGCTCGGAAACAGGTCCCTATTACACCTTC,CASSSETGPYYTF,.,13,TRBV5-4,.,TRBJ1-2
TGTGCCAGTCTTTTAGGGGTGGGGACTGAAGCTTTCTTT,CASLLGVGTEAFF,.,13,TRBV18,.,TRBJ1-1
TGTGCCAGCAGGAAGAGGGAGGTTTCCTACGAGCAGTACTTC,CASRKREVSYEQYF,few,14,TRBV27,.,TRBJ2-7
TGTGCCAGCAGTTTATCATCACAGGGGATAGGGGAAAAACTGTTTTTT,CASSLSSQGIGEKLFF,.,16,TRBV27,TRBD1,TRBJ1-4
TGCGCCAGCAGCTCCACTCAGGGCGGCACTGAAGCTTTCTTT,CASSSTQGGTEAFF,.,14,TRBV5-1,.,TRBJ1-1
TGTGCCATAGGGAGGGGCGGCTACACCTTC,CAIGRGGYTF,once,10,TRBV28,.,TRBJ1-2
TGTGCCACCCGCCAGGGTAGCGGGGGTGAGCAGTTCTTC,CATRQGSGGEQFF,.,13,TRBV24-1,TRBD2,TRBJ2-1